The present TCR beta chain was sequenced within a study of shared clonotypes between healthy human individuals. Study results and limitations: What naive subsets generally showed was a larger estimated richness than memory subsets showed. It was observed that 5% to 6.5% of naive CD4 clonotypes were shared across a handful of donors.

V lost 3 bases, J lost 0 bases, and 2 bases stayed unmatched. Germline V gene data show CDR1 as KGHSH and CDR2 as LQKENI. The CDR3 consists of 15 residues. The protocol was immunoSEQ multiplex PCR, while the TCRdb copy is restricted to in-frame clones and leaves out a portion. The table has roughly 2.6 million clones, over 85% seen once. Remarks on this clone: The antigen is unknown. Other nucleotide sequences from this sample produce the same CDR3.

The sequencing sample was made of naive CD4+ T cells sorted from blood. The subset here: CD45RA+ positively selected. This sequence originates from a man between 18 and 29 years old in good health. This rearrangement joins TRBV18 to TRBJ1-1; 9 nucleotides align to TRBD1. CDR3 protein: CASSPGQGLNTEAFF. In DNA form, the CDR3 reads TGTGCCAGCTCACCGGGACAGGGTCTGAACACTGAAGCTTTCTTT.